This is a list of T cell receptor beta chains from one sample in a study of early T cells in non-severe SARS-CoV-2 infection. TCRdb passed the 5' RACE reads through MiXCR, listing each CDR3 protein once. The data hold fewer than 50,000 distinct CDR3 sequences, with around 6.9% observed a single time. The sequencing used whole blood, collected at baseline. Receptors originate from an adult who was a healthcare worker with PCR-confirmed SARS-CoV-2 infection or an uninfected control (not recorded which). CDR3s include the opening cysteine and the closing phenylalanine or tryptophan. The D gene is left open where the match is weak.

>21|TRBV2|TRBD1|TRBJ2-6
CASSSTRDRGHQYSGANVLTF
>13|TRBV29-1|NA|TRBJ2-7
CSVPGPSSYEQYF
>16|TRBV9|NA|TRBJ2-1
CASSVASDSSYNEQFF
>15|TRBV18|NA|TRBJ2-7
CASSPQGGDLREQYF
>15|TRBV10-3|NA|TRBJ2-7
CAISELDRLTYEQYF
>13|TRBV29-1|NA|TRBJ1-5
CSVVTGGNQPQHF
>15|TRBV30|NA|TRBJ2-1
CACLNGGGTYNEQFF
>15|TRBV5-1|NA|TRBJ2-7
CASSFGGPPTYEQYF
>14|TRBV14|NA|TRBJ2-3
CASSPKESTDTQYF
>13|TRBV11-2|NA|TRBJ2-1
CASSFTGPNEQFF
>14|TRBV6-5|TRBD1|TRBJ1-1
CASSQTGMNTEAFF
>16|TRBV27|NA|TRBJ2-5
CASSLVLTREYETQYF
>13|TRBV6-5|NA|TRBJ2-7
CASRSIWGYEQYF
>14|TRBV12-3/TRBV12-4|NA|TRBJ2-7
CASSPQTGRYEQYF
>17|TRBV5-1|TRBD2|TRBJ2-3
CASSFGTSGGAPDTQYF
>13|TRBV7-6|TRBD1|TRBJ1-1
CASSLGQGSEAFF
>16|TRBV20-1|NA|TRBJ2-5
CSARDSLPGRQETQYF
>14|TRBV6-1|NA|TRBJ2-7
CASRVGSKTYEQYF
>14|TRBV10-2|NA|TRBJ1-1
CASSESLRWAEAFF
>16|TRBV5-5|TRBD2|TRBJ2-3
CASSLEGLAGLNTQYF
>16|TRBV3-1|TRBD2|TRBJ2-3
CASSRSGRGGTDTQYF
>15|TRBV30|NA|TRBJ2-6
CAWSVFVAGANVLTF
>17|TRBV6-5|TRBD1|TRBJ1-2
CASSYAAPDRGPYGYTF
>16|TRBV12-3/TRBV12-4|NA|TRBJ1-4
CASSTGNWRSNEKLFF
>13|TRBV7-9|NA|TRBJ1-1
CASSFSGNTEAFF
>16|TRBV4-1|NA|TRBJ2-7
CASSQEFWDGTYEQYF
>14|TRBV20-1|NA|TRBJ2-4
CSARPGVAKNIQYF
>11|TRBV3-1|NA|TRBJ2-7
CASSQSYEQYF
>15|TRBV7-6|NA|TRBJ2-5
CASSLGSTGKETQYF
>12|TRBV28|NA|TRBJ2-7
CASSLGYYEQYF
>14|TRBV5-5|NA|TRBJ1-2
CASSLEGRSRGYTF
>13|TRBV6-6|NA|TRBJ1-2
CASSTPGKYGYTF
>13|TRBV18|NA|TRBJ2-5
CASSRLRQETQYF
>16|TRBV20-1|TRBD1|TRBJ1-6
CSARDLGQGDNSPLHF
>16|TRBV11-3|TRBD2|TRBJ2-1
CASNPGERGGHNEQFF
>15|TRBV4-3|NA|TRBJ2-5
CASSQEGGGGETQYF
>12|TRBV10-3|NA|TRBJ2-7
CAISSTPSEQYF
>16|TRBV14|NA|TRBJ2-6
CASRTRDLAGANVLTF
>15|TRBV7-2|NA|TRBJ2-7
CASSTQHGGRGEQYF
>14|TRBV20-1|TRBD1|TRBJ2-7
CSAPVRDRAYEQYF
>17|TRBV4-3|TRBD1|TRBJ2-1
CASSQDLTGGNYNEQFF
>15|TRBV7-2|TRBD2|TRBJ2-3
CASTQRGGRWDTQYF
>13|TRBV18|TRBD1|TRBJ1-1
CASSGTGVAEAFF